The subject of this entry is one TCR beta chain. This sample is drawn from a study of Graves' ophthalmopathy and Graves' hyperthyroidism. RNA transcripts yielded amplified TCR beta CDR3 regions. In the first round, RT-PCR was carried out with HTBI primers, and a multiplex PCR formed the second round. TCRdb analysed the multiplex PCR reads with MiXCR anew, one entry per CDR3 protein. The table has nearly 400,000 distinct CDR3 sequences, about 16% seen once. The germline CDR1 and CDR2 sequences are MDHEN and SYDVKM. With V trimmed by 6 bases and J by 6 bases, 8 bases remained unmatched. The CDR3 is 15 residues long.

Sequencing input: peripheral blood. This clonotype was sampled from a woman aged 18-30 years with Graves' ophthalmopathy. The rearrangement joins TRBV28 to TRBJ1-5; TRBD1 agrees at 10 bases. The CDR3 nucleotides read TGTGCCAGCAGCTTCTTGACAGGGGGCACTCAGCCCCAGCATTTT. This encodes CASSFLTGGTQPQHF. The whole variable domain, remainder taken from reference TRBV28 and TRBJ1-5, is DVKVTQSSRYLVKRTGEKVFLECVQDMDHENMFWYRQDPGLGLRLIYFSYDVKMKEKGDIPEGYSVSREKKERFSLILESASTNQTSMYLCASSFLTGGTQPQHFGDGTRLSIL.